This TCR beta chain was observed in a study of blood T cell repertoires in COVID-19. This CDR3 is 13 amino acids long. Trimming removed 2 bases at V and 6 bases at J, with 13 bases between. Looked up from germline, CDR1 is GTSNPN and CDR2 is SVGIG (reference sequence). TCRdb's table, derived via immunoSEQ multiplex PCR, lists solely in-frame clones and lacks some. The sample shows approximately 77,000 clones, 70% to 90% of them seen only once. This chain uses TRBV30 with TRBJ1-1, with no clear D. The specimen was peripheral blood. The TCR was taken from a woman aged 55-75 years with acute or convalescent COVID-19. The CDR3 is CAWSPIPDSEAFF. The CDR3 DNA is TGTGCCTGGAGTCCCATCCCCGACTCTGAAGCTTTCTTT.